Below, 13 T cell receptor beta chains from the same sample are listed, as sequenced in a study of cytomegalovirus exposure and HLA in healthy donors. It was with 60 Vbeta and 13 Jbeta primers that the PCR ran. Sequencing was performed with immunoSEQ multiplex PCR; in TCRdb, only in-frame clones are kept and a portion is missing. The data contain under 300,000 clones, 70% to 90% of them singletons. Source material: PBMCs. All receptors come from a woman aged 40 to 55 in good health and CMV-seropositive.

The CDR3 sequence: CASNGGDRFQPQHF. CDR3 DNA sequence: TGTGCCAGCAATGGGGGCGACAGGTTCCAGCCCCAGCATTTT. The V call is TRBV6-1, the J call TRBJ1-5; weak D call: TRBD1 (6 bases). The V end lost 7 bases, the J end lost 7 bases, and 17 bases lay between the germline ends. In germline, CDR1 is MNHNS, CDR2 SASEGT. The CDR3 is 14 amino acids.

This chain uses TRBV7-6 with TRBJ2-7, with a tentative D call TRBD1 (6 bases). Germline V CDR1 and CDR2: SGHVS, FNYEAQ. The CDR3 sequence is 14 residues long. V shed 5 bases and J shed 3 bases, with 14 bases lying between them. The CDR3 DNA reads TGTGCCAGCAGCCCCGAAGGGGGAAGCTACGAGCAGTACTTC. Translation gives CASSPEGGSYEQYF.

The table lists this clone with a count of one. The V and J genes are TRBV18 and TRBJ1-2; TRBD1 agrees at 9 bases. The CDR3 has 15 amino acids. Germline values: CDR1 KGHSH, CDR2 LQKENI. The ends lost 4 bases at V and 2 bases at J; junction bases unmatched: 5. The CDR3, as DNA: TGTGCCAGCTCACTACTGGGACAGGGAAACTATGGCTACACCTTC. This encodes CASSLLGQGNYGYTF. Full variable domain (missing parts from reference TRBV18 and TRBJ1-2): NAGVMQNPRHLVRRRGQEARLRCSPMKGHSHVYWYRQLPEEGLKFMVYLQKENIIDESGMPKERFSAEFPKEGPSILRIQQVVRGDSAAYFCASSLLGQGNYGYTFGSGTRLTVV.

This clone was detected once. The rearrangement links TRBV10-1 to TRBJ1-1; 12 bases are a match to TRBD1. The CDR3 has 16 residues. The junction had 6 bases not matched to a gene; V was cut back by 2 bases and J by 5 bases. Germline CDR1 WNHNN, CDR2 SYGVQD (reference sequence). The CDR3 bases are TGCGCCAGCAGTGAGGGGACAGGGGGCGCGAGGACTGAAGCTTTCTTT. Translated, it gives CASSEGTGGARTEAFF.

The V call is TRBV5-5, the J call TRBJ2-2, with unresolved D. Looked up from germline, CDR1 is SGHKS and CDR2 is YYEKEE (reference sequence). CDR3 size: 12 residues. The ends were cut back, 8 bases at V and 2 bases at J, with 7 bases in the middle. In DNA, the CDR3 is TGTGCCAGTGACAAAAACACCGGGGAGCTGTTTTTT. The encoded protein is CASDKNTGELFF.

This chain uses TRBV2 with TRBJ2-3, with D unresolved. Trimming pared 1 base from V and 2 bases from J, leaving 10 bases between. Germline assignment: CDR1 SNHLY and CDR2 FYNNEI. The CDR3 sequence is 15 residues long. DNA of the CDR3: TGTGCCAGCAGTGAAGGGTCAATACTCACAGATACGCAGTATTTT. Amino acid sequence: CASSEGSILTDTQYF.

The chain couples TRBV4-1 to TRBJ1-1; D may be TRBD1 (5 bases). Germline V gene sequence: CDR1 MGHRA, CDR2 YSYEKL. V lost 0 bases and J 5 bases, leaving 13 bases between the germline ends. CDR3 length equals 15 residues. As DNA, the CDR3 is TGCGCCAGCAGCCAAGATTGGGGGGTAGGGACTGAAGCTTTCTTT. Translating gives CASSQDWGVGTEAFF.

This chain joins TRBV9 and TRBJ2-1; 10 nucleotides line up with TRBD2. The CDR3 runs 15 residues. In germline, CDR1 is SGDLS, CDR2 YYNGEE. The J segment lost 10 bases and the V segment lost 0 bases, leaving 7 bases of the junction unmatched. The CDR3, as DNA: TGTGCCAGCAGCGTAGCGGCTAGCGGGAGTCAGGAGCAGTTCTTC. Residues: CASSVAASGSQEQFF. The complete variable domain, with remaining parts taken from reference TRBV9 and TRBJ2-1, reads DSGVTQTPKHLITATGQRVTLRCSPRSGDLSVYWYQQSLDQGLQFLIQYYNGEERAKGNILERFSAQQFPDLHSELNLSSLELGDSALYFCASSVAASGSQEQFFGPGTRLTVL.

The chain employs TRBV5-1 and TRBJ2-3, with 9 bases lining up with TRBD1. After removal of 4 bases from V and 6 bases from J, the junction contained 9 bases not matched to a gene. Germline V gives CDR1 SGHRS, CDR2 YFSETQ. This CDR3 region has 15 residues. CDR3 sequence: CASSTGQGETDTQYF. CDR3 in DNA: TGCGCCAGCAGCACGGGACAGGGTGAGACGGATACGCAGTATTTT.

This rearrangement joins TRBV11-3 to TRBJ2-1; 10 nucleotides agree with TRBD2. Looked up from germline, CDR1 is SGHNT and CDR2 is YENEEA. This CDR3 contains 16 residues. Trimming cost V 5 bases and J 2 bases; bases outside gene matches: 6. The CDR3, as DNA: TGTGCCAGCAGCGGAAAGAGCGGGAGGGCCTACAATGAGCAGTTCTTC. This encodes CASSGKSGRAYNEQFF.

The chain is built from TRBV18 and TRBJ1-1, with unresolved D. CDR1 and CDR2 from the germline V gene are KGHSH and LQKENI. The V gene lost 0 bases and the J gene lost 5 bases, with 7 bases spanning the gap. The CDR3 runs to 13 residues. The CDR3 coding sequence is TGTGCCAGCTCACCACCGACGGAGACTGAAGCTTTCTTT. It codes for CASSPPTETEAFF.

The rearrangement uses TRBV27 and TRBJ2-1; 11 bases line up with TRBD2. The CDR3 covers 18 residues. V was clipped by 7 bases and J by 0 bases; unmatched bases: 11. Germline V CDR1 and CDR2: MNHEY, SMNVEV (reference sequence). The CDR3, as DNA: TGTGCCAGCATAGCCCTAGCGGGAGGCCGGAGCTCCTACAATGAGCAGTTCTTC. This translates into CASIALAGGRSSYNEQFF.

The chain uses TRBV7-2 and TRBJ2-6, with 10 bases matching TRBD1. The trim removed 2 bases at V and 0 bases at J, leaving 1 base unmatched. CDR3 length: 17 residues. Germline V gene sequence: CDR1 SGHTA, CDR2 FQGNSA. CDR3 DNA: TGTGCCAGCAGCTTAAGGACAGGGGGCTCTGGGGCCAACGTCCTGACTTTC. This sequence encodes CASSLRTGGSGANVLTF.